The 4 T cell receptor beta chains below come from one sample, sequenced in a study of blood T cell repertoires in COVID-19. The method was immunoSEQ multiplex PCR; TCRdb's version includes in-frame clones alone and lacks a portion of them. The data show some 350,000 clones, roughly 90% seen once. The sequencing sample was made of PBMCs or T cells enriched from blood (not recorded which). These receptors all stem from a woman in her 30s who had recovered from COVID-19.

The sample holds one count of this clone. The chain couples TRBV3-1 (or the pseudogene TRBV3-2) to TRBJ2-7; D gene uncertain. V was shortened by 2 bases and J by 0 bases, with 8 bases between the two germline ends. CDR3 length equals 14 residues. Per the germline V gene, CDR1 is LGHDT and CDR2 is YNNKEL (reference sequence). In DNA form, the CDR3 reads TGTGCCAGCAGCCAAACTTACAGCTCCTACGAGCAGTACTTC. Its translation: CASSQTYSSYEQYF.

The chain uses TRBV3-1 (or the pseudogene TRBV3-2) and TRBJ2-5; D call uncertain. This CDR3 spans 14 amino acids. The germline CDR1 and CDR2 sequences are LGHDT and YNNKEL (reference sequence). V was shortened by 2 bases and J by 1 base, with 8 bases between the two germline ends. The CDR3 sequence is CASSQFFRQETQYF. CDR3 bases: TGTGCCAGCAGCCAATTCTTCCGCCAAGAGACCCAGTACTTC.

V and J are TRBV7-9 and TRBJ2-3; a possible D gene is TRBD2 (6 bases). Germline CDR1 is SEHNR and CDR2 is FQNEAQ (reference sequence). Trimming took 5 bases from V and 2 from J, leaving 17 bases between them. The CDR3 runs 16 residues. The CDR3 DNA sequence: TGTGCCAGCAGCCCCCGGGGTAGCGGAAACACAGATACGCAGTATTTT. As protein: CASSPRGSGNTDTQYF. Drawing the rest from reference TRBV7-9 and TRBJ2-3, the complete variable domain is DTGVSQNPRHKITKRGQNVTFRCDPISEHNRLYWYRQTLGQGPEFLTYFQNEAQLEKSRLLSDRFSAERPKGSFSTLEIQRTEQGDSAMYLCASSPRGSGNTDTQYFGPGTRLTVL.

The chain joins TRBV27 to TRBJ1-1, with D possibly TRBD1 on 6 matching bases. CDR3 length: 14 residues. CDR1 MNHEY and CDR2 SMNVEV come from the germline V gene (reference sequence). With 1 base removed from V and 3 bases from J, the gap between germline ends came to 9 bases. CDR3 nucleotides: TGTGCCAGCAGTTTATTCTCAGGGGACACTGAAGCTTTCTTT. Amino acids: CASSLFSGDTEAFF.